Described below is a single TCR beta chain sequence and its context. Its antigen is unidentified. This sample is part of a study of T-cell reconstitution after alpha-beta-depleted transplantation in children. This CDR3 spans 15 amino acids. Germline V CDR1 and CDR2: SGHRS, YFSETQ. V lost 4 bases and J lost 5, with 15 bases in between. Preparing the TCRbeta library involved the use of unique molecular identifiers. TCRdb analysed the PCR reads with MiXCR anew, one entry per CDR3 protein. The table has about 600,000 distinct CDR3 sequences, 23% seen once. Findings and limits, study-wide: By about two months after transplant, alpha-beta T cells reportedly arose from several hundred graft clones that had expanded.

The sequence came from a boy under two years old who had a stem cell transplant for acute myeloid leukemia, so the T cells may come from the graft donor. Sequencing used PBMCs, mostly from graft donor cells, obtained 360 days after TCRalphabeta/CD19-depleted stem cell transplant. The rearrangement uses TRBV5-1 and TRBJ2-2; the D gene is possibly TRBD2 (7 bases). The CDR3 loop reads CASSQYRGATGELFF. CDR3 nucleotide sequence: TGCGCCAGCAGCCAATATCGGGGGGCTACCGGGGAGCTGTTTTTT.